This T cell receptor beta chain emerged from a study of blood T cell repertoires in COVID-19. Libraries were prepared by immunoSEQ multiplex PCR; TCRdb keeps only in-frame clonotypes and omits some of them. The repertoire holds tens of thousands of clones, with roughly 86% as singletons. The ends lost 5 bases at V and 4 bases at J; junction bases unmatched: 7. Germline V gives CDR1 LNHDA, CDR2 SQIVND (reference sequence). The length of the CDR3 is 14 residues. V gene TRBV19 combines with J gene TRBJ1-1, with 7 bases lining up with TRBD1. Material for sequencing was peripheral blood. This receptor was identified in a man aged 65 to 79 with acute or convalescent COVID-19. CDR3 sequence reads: CASSVQGGGTEAFF. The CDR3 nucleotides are TGTGCCAGTAGTGTGCAGGGGGGAGGCACTGAAGCTTTCTTT.